The source of this T cell receptor beta chain is a study of OX40 agonist ivuxolimab in advanced cancers. Whole-study context: Anti-PD-1, anti-PD-L1 or anti-CTLA-4 therapy given earlier was allowed, and roughly 38% had some.

For this clone: Its specificity is not known.

Germline V CDR1 and CDR2: SGHNT, YYREEE (reference sequence). The V end lost 2 bases, the J end lost 4 bases, and 12 bases lay between the germline ends. This CDR3 has 15 amino acids. Study-wide results and limits: Average numbers of expanded clones were greater in CD8+ T cells than in CD4+.

Generated by immunoSEQ multiplex PCR, the TCRdb table keeps only in-frame clones and is missing some. The table has 65,000 to 95,000 clones, about 92% seen once. The TCR originated in an adult with an advanced solid tumor such as melanoma, head and neck, liver or kidney cancer. The sample was CD4+ or CD8+ T cells sorted from blood, taken in a trial of the OX40 agonist ivuxolimab. The V gene is TRBV5-4, the J gene TRBJ2-2; D tentatively fits TRBD1 or TRBD2 (5 bases each). The CDR3 DNA is TGTGCCAGCAGCTTAGCACGGGGCCCCACCGGGGAGCTGTTTTTT. Translating it yields CASSLARGPTGELFF.